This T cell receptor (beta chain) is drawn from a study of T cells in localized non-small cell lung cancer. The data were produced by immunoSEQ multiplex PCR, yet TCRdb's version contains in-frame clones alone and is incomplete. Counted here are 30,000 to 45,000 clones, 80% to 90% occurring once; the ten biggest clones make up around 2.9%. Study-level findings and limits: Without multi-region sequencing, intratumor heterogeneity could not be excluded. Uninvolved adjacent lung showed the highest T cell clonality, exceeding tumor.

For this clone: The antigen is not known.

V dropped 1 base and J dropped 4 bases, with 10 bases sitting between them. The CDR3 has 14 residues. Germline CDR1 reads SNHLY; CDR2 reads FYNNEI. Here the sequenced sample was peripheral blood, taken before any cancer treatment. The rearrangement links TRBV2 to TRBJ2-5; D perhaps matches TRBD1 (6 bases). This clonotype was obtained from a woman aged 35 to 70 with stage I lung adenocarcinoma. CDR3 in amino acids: CASSEDRAPETQYF. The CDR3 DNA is TGTGCCAGCAGTGAAGACAGGGCTCCAGAGACCCAGTACTTC.